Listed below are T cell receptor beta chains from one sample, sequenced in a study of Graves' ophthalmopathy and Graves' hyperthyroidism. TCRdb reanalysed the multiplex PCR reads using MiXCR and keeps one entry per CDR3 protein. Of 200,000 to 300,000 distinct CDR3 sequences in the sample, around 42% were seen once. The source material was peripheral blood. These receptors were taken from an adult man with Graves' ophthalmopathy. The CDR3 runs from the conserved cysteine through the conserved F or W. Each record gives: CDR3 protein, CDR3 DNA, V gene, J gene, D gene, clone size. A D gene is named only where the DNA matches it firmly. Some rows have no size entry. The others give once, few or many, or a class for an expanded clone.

CDR3aa: CASSLILAGSDLSGQETQYF
CDR3nt: TGTGCTAGCAGCTTGATACTAGCGGGATCCGACCTCTCAGGCCAAGAGACCCAGTACTTC
v_gene: TRBV7-9
j_gene: TRBJ2-5
d_gene: TRBD2
abundance: .

CDR3aa: CASRAAQGEQYF
CDR3nt: TGTGCCAGCAGGGCAGCCCAGGGCGAGCAGTACTTC
v_gene: TRBV6-6
j_gene: TRBJ2-7
d_gene: .
abundance: many

CDR3aa: CASSPGQTWENTEAFF
CDR3nt: TGTGCCAGCAGCCCGGGACAGACCTGGGAGAACACTGAAGCTTTCTTT
v_gene: TRBV5-6
j_gene: TRBJ1-1
d_gene: TRBD1
abundance: few

CDR3aa: CASTQGARSYEQYF
CDR3nt: TGTGCCAGCACCCAGGGGGCGCGGTCCTACGAGCAGTACTTC
v_gene: TRBV2
j_gene: TRBJ2-7
d_gene: TRBD1
abundance: .

CDR3aa: CSARDLRTGIQETQYF
CDR3nt: TGCAGTGCTAGAGATCTCCGGACAGGGATCCAAGAGACCCAGTACTTC
v_gene: TRBV20-1
j_gene: TRBJ2-5
d_gene: TRBD1
abundance: .

CDR3aa: CSATRGSQETQYF
CDR3nt: TGCAGTGCTACCAGGGGCAGCCAAGAGACCCAGTACTTC
v_gene: TRBV20-1
j_gene: TRBJ2-5
d_gene: .
abundance: .

CDR3aa: CASSFGPANTGELFF
CDR3nt: TGTGCCAGCAGCTTCGGACCAGCGAACACCGGGGAGCTGTTTTTT
v_gene: TRBV7-6
j_gene: TRBJ2-2
d_gene: .
abundance: .

CDR3aa: CSARGTGRGGANVLTF
CDR3nt: TGCAGTGCTAGAGGGACGGGCAGGGGTGGGGCCAACGTCCTGACTTTC
v_gene: TRBV20-1
j_gene: TRBJ2-6
d_gene: .
abundance: .

CDR3aa: CASSEDREQPQHF
CDR3nt: TGTGCCAGCAGTGAAGACAGGGAACAGCCCCAGCATTTT
v_gene: TRBV2
j_gene: TRBJ1-5
d_gene: .
abundance: .

CDR3aa: CASTGQFSYEQYF
CDR3nt: TGTGCCAGTACGGGACAGTTCTCCTACGAGCAGTACTTC
v_gene: TRBV28
j_gene: TRBJ2-7
d_gene: TRBD1
abundance: .

CDR3aa: CASSTAGKGQPQHF
CDR3nt: TGTGCCAGTAGTACGGCTGGGAAGGGGCAGCCCCAGCATTTT
v_gene: TRBV19
j_gene: TRBJ1-5
d_gene: .
abundance: once

CDR3aa: CASSPHRAEAFF
CDR3nt: TGTGCCAGCAGCCCCCACAGGGCTGAAGCTTTCTTT
v_gene: TRBV5-8
j_gene: TRBJ1-1
d_gene: .
abundance: .

CDR3aa: CSVVPGTGEGMGGYTF
CDR3nt: TGCAGCGTTGTACCCGGGACAGGGGAAGGTATGGGTGGCTACACCTTC
v_gene: TRBV29-1
j_gene: TRBJ1-2
d_gene: TRBD1
abundance: few

CDR3aa: CASRPTSLVTGELFF
CDR3nt: TGTGCCAGCAGGCCGACTAGCTTAGTCACCGGGGAGCTGTTTTTT
v_gene: TRBV2
j_gene: TRBJ2-2
d_gene: TRBD2
abundance: .

CDR3aa: CASSETGEETQYF
CDR3nt: TGTGCCAGCAGTGAAACAGGGGAAGAGACCCAGTACTTC
v_gene: TRBV9
j_gene: TRBJ2-5
d_gene: TRBD1
abundance: few

CDR3aa: CSVAGTEAFF
CDR3nt: TGCAGCGTTGCTGGCACTGAAGCTTTCTTT
v_gene: TRBV29-1
j_gene: TRBJ1-1
d_gene: .
abundance: .

CDR3aa: CASSRQEGAFRSYEQYF
CDR3nt: TGTGCCAGCAGCCGCCAGGAAGGGGCGTTCCGTTCCTACGAGCAGTACTTC
v_gene: TRBV13
j_gene: TRBJ2-7
d_gene: .
abundance: .

CDR3aa: CSASRDRGSYYEQYF
CDR3nt: TGCAGTGCTAGCCGGGACAGGGGATCCTACTACGAGCAGTACTTC
v_gene: TRBV20-1
j_gene: TRBJ2-7
d_gene: TRBD1
abundance: .

CDR3aa: CASSEAGTADPGGYTF
CDR3nt: TGTGCCAGCAGTGAAGCTGGGACAGCGGACCCTGGTGGCTACACCTTC
v_gene: TRBV2
j_gene: TRBJ1-2
d_gene: TRBD1
abundance: once

CDR3aa: CSASEGAYSGANVLTF
CDR3nt: TGCAGTGCTAGTGAGGGGGCATACTCTGGGGCCAACGTCCTGACTTTC
v_gene: TRBV20-1
j_gene: TRBJ2-6
d_gene: TRBD1
abundance: .

CDR3aa: CSVVSLYQETQYF
CDR3nt: .
v_gene: TRBV29-1
j_gene: TRBJ2-5
d_gene: .
abundance: .

CDR3aa: CSVEEGGGAGYGYTF
CDR3nt: TGCAGCGTTGAAGAGGGGGGGGGCGCTGGCTATGGCTACACCTTC
v_gene: TRBV29-1
j_gene: TRBJ1-2
d_gene: .
abundance: .

CDR3aa: CVTGQGTGELFF
CDR3nt: TGTGTCACAGGGCAGGGAACCGGGGAGCTGTTTTTT
v_gene: TRBV12-3/TRBV12-4
j_gene: TRBJ2-2
d_gene: .
abundance: .

CDR3aa: CSARGLTGSKGYTF
CDR3nt: TGCAGTGCTAGAGGTCTGACAGGGAGTAAAGGCTACACCTTC
v_gene: TRBV20-1
j_gene: TRBJ1-2
d_gene: TRBD1
abundance: few

CDR3aa: CASSQGTSGRETQYF
CDR3nt: TGCGCCAGCAGCCAAGGGACTAGCGGGAGAGAGACCCAGTACTTC
v_gene: TRBV4-1
j_gene: TRBJ2-5
d_gene: TRBD2
abundance: few

CDR3aa: CATSDLPGGLSGTNVLTF
CDR3nt: TGTGCCACCAGCGATCTCCCGGGTGGGTTATCGGGGACCAACGTCCTGACTTTC
v_gene: TRBV15
j_gene: TRBJ2-6
d_gene: .
abundance: .

CDR3aa: CASSLDFGRADGYTF
CDR3nt: TGTGCCAGCAGCTTAGACTTTGGAAGGGCGGATGGCTACACCTTC
v_gene: TRBV7-6
j_gene: TRBJ1-2
d_gene: .
abundance: .

CDR3aa: CASSESEYEQYF
CDR3nt: TGTGCCAGCAGTGAATCCGAGTACGAGCAGTACTTC
v_gene: TRBV6-1
j_gene: TRBJ2-7
d_gene: .
abundance: .

CDR3aa: CSASPSGYEQYF
CDR3nt: TGCAGTGCTAGTCCTAGCGGTTACGAGCAGTACTTC
v_gene: TRBV20-1
j_gene: TRBJ2-7
d_gene: TRBD2
abundance: .